This TCR beta chain was recovered during a study of blood T cell repertoires in COVID-19. On the study more broadly: Acute-phase and convalescent COVID-19 samples originated in the United States, Italy and Spain.

V shed 8 bases and J shed 0 bases, with 7 bases lying between them. CDR3 length equals 12 residues. Germline V gene sequence: CDR1 SNHLY, CDR2 FYNNEI. In the original analysis: Counts of nucleated cells, estimated from reference gene primer amplification, were obtained. Profiling relied on immunoSEQ multiplex PCR, and the TCRdb table lists in-frame clones only, not all of them. V and J calls and clone size are copied from that table; D and trimming were computed from the DNA. Here the sample spans 270,000 or so clones, approximately 92% being singletons. Sample: peripheral blood. The chain combines TRBV2 with TRBJ1-1; D is unresolved. The clonotype originates from a woman in her 40s who had recovered from COVID-19. CDR3 amino acids: CASDQVNTEAFF. CDR3 DNA sequence: TGTGCCAGCGATCAGGTGAACACTGAAGCTTTCTTT.